This T cell receptor (beta chain) was observed in a study of follicular helper T cells after annual influenza vaccination. The overall study: Across the 2013-2014, 2014-2015 and 2015-2016 vaccination seasons, some subjects were resampled.

Germline V gene lookup returns CDR1 LGHNA and CDR2 YSLEER. The V end lost 1 base, the J end lost 1 base, and 7 bases lay between the germline ends. This CDR3 has 14 residues. Stated time point: 2014-2015 season, 7 days after vaccination. Community-dwelling subjects without influenza vaccination in the prior 6 months were enrolled. Cells are cTfh (non-naive CD4+CXCR5+PD-1+), split by ICOS and CD38 into double-positive or double-negative. Sequencing of TCRB used Survey level resolution. Method: immunoSEQ multiplex PCR; TCRdb's copy keeps in-frame clones and lacks some. The table includes around 10,000 clones, approximately 80% detected once.

The starting material was CXCR5+ CD38- circulating T follicular helper cells from blood, obtained 7 days after influenza vaccination. Subset given: circulating Tfh, non-naive CD4+CXCR5+PD-1+ (ICOS+CD38+ or ICOS-CD38-). The receptor was derived from an adult who received the influenza vaccine. The V gene is TRBV4-3, the J gene TRBJ1-1, with no clear D. The DNA of the CDR3 is TGCGCCAGCAGCCAAGTACTGGGGAACACTGAAGCTTTCTTT. Protein product: CASSQVLGNTEAFF.